Listed here is a single TCR beta chain. One end of the junction fails to match germline, which may point to a read error. The sample belongs to a study of shared T cell receptors in the human thymus. Here immunoSEQ multiplex PCR was the method, and the copy in TCRdb shows in-frame clones only, minus some. The table has hundreds of thousands of clones, roughly 86% seen once; the top ten hold about 0.0094%. Per the germline V gene, CDR1 is MNHEY and CDR2 is SVGAGI. CDR3 length equals 13 residues. The data also belong to a second study, concerning human thymus T cells. That investigation notes: Surgeons resected thymus tissue during corrective heart surgery.

Sequencing used thymocytes. The clonotype originates from a boy under two years old with a congenital heart defect. The rearrangement joins TRBV6-5 to TRBJ2-3; TRBD1 matches 7 bases. This CDR3 is CASSYSDRLIWIF. For the CDR3, the DNA is TGTGCCAGCAGTTACTCGGACAGGTTAATTTGGATTTTT.